These T cell receptor beta chains were read from a single sample in a study of cytomegalovirus exposure and HLA in healthy donors. Clones were sequenced by immunoSEQ multiplex PCR, and TCRdb holds only the in-frame ones, with some missing. The sample includes about 90,000 clones, nearly 80% of them seen just once. The sample comprised PBMCs. The receptors were sampled from a woman in her forties in good health and CMV-seropositive. CDR3s include the opening cysteine and the closing phenylalanine or tryptophan. The D gene is left open where the match is weak. The listing skips clone size in some rows; elsewhere it reads once, few, many or a size class.

len: 18
j_gene: TRBJ1-5
v_gene: TRBV29-1
abundance: many
d_gene: NA
CDR3aa: CSVEDLWDTRIRNQPQHF
CDR3nt: TGCAGCGTTGAAGATTTGTGGGACACAAGAATTCGGAATCAGCCCCAGCATTTT

len: 18
j_gene: TRBJ2-2
v_gene: TRBV7-9
abundance: NA
d_gene: TRBD2
CDR3aa: CSSPVSGSKKQNTGELFF
CDR3nt: TGTTCCAGCCCAGTCAGCGGGAGTAAGAAGCAGAACACCGGGGAGCTGTTTTTT

len: 15
j_gene: TRBJ2-1
v_gene: TRBV18
abundance: NA
d_gene: TRBD1
CDR3aa: CASSPRQGVYNEQFF
CDR3nt: TGTGCCAGCTCACCTCGACAGGGGGTGTACAATGAGCAGTTCTTC

len: 15
j_gene: TRBJ2-7
v_gene: TRBV6-5
abundance: NA
d_gene: TRBD2
CDR3aa: CASSYSGSGTYEQYF
CDR3nt: TGTGCCAGCAGTTACTCAGGCAGCGGGACCTACGAGCAGTACTTC

len: 16
j_gene: TRBJ1-2
v_gene: TRBV7-2
abundance: NA
d_gene: NA
CDR3aa: CASSLTGEEYFYGYTF
CDR3nt: TGTGCCAGCAGCTTAACTGGAGAGGAGTACTTCTATGGCTACACCTTC

len: 13
j_gene: TRBJ2-1
v_gene: TRBV2
abundance: NA
d_gene: NA
CDR3aa: CASSLSIYNEQFF
CDR3nt: TGTGCCAGCAGTCTATCGATATACAATGAGCAGTTCTTC

len: 15
j_gene: TRBJ2-1
v_gene: TRBV7-2
abundance: NA
d_gene: NA
CDR3aa: CASSFQAGIFNEQFF
CDR3nt: TGTGCCAGCAGCTTCCAGGCAGGGATATTTAATGAGCAGTTCTTC

len: 16
j_gene: TRBJ1-6
v_gene: TRBV6-1
abundance: NA
d_gene: TRBD1
CDR3aa: CASSDTTGTVNSPLYF
CDR3nt: TGTGCCAGCAGTGACACAACCGGGACAGTGAATTCACCCCTCTACTTT

len: 16
j_gene: TRBJ2-7
v_gene: TRBV4-1
abundance: few
d_gene: NA
CDR3aa: CASSQETATISYEQYF
CDR3nt: TGCGCCAGCAGCCAAGAAACGGCGACAATCTCCTACGAGCAGTACTTC

len: 14
j_gene: TRBJ1-5
v_gene: TRBV7-2
abundance: NA
d_gene: NA
CDR3aa: CASSPQNGNQPQHF
CDR3nt: TGTGCCAGCAGCCCCCAGAACGGCAATCAGCCCCAGCATTTT

len: 12
j_gene: TRBJ1-2
v_gene: TRBV9
abundance: NA
d_gene: NA
CDR3aa: CASSPRWGDYTF
CDR3nt: TGTGCCAGCAGCCCCCGGTGGGGAGACTACACCTTC